This T cell receptor (beta chain) was identified during a study of T cell responses to AZD1222 COVID-19 vaccine. Study-wide points: Close to half of all spike-specific TCRs reportedly target regions of the variants that are unmutated.

The repertoire was sequenced with immunoSEQ multiplex PCR; TCRdb's copy has only in-frame clones and lacks some. The table has 130,000 to 150,000 clones, over 80% seen once. About this clone: As yet, its antigen is unknown.

This material consisted of peripheral blood, taken on day 0 of MenACWY control vaccination. The source of this sequence is an adult in good health.

CDR3 loop: CASSVPRRPESTDTQYF. DNA for the CDR3: TGTGCCAGCAGCGTACCCCGGCGTCCCGAAAGCACAGATACGCAGTATTTT. The V call is TRBV9, the J call TRBJ2-3; no clear D. Germline lookup yields CDR1 SGDLS and CDR2 YYNGEE. This CDR3 has 17 residues. V lost 1 base to trimming and J lost 0 bases, with 15 bases between them.